Below, 28 T cell receptor beta chains from the same sample are listed, as sequenced in a study of T-cell reconstitution after alpha-beta-depleted transplantation in children. TCRbeta library preparation incorporated unique molecular identifiers. TCRdb processed the PCR reads anew with MiXCR; each CDR3 protein has one entry. This table has 150,000 to 250,000 distinct CDR3 sequences, about 6% appearing once. The sample consisted of PBMCs, taken before TCRalphabeta/CD19-depleted stem cell transplant. Receptors originate from a girl under three years old with combined immunodeficiency, due to receive a stem cell transplant.

This clonotype was detected ten times or more. The chain couples TRBV4-2 to TRBJ2-7, with TRBD2 as a possible D gene (5 bases). V shed 1 base and J shed 2 bases, with 9 bases lying between them. The CDR3 covers 14 residues. The germline V gene has CDR1 LGHNA and CDR2 YNFKEQ. The CDR3 nucleotides are TGTGCCAGCAGCCAAGGGGAGAACCCCTACGAGCAGTACTTC. Residues: CASSQGENPYEQYF.

Many counts were recorded for this clonotype. The chain employs TRBV7-3 and TRBJ2-7; D ambiguous. The germline V gene encodes CDR1 SGHTA and CDR2 FQGTGA. Trimming left V 1 base short and J 3 bases short, with 16 bases between. The CDR3 runs to 16 residues. In DNA, the CDR3 is TGTGCCAGCAGCTTAAAGGACGTCAAGCCTGGCTACGAGCAGTACTTC. As protein: CASSLKDVKPGYEQYF. The full variable domain, completed using reference TRBV7-3 and TRBJ2-7, is GAGVSQTPSNKVTEKGKYVELRCDPISGHTALYWYRQSLGQGPEFLIYFQGTGAADDSGLPNDRFFAVRPEGSVSTLKIQRTERGDSAVYLCASSLKDVKPGYEQYFGPGTRLTVT.

The sample holds many counts of this clonotype. This chain joins TRBV4-3 and TRBJ2-3; 9 positions agree with TRBD2. The germline gives CDR1 LGHNA, CDR2 YSLEER. V trimming: 0 bases; J trimming: 2 bases; junction bases outside the gene matches: 9. The CDR3 is 18 residues long. CDR3 residues: CASSQDRVAGVPTDTQYF. The CDR3 coding sequence is TGCGCCAGCAGCCAAGACCGGGTAGCGGGGGTTCCCACAGATACGCAGTATTTT.

This clonotype has ten or more counts. The rearrangement uses TRBV7-3 and TRBJ1-4; the match to TRBD1 covers 7 bases. Trimming removed 5 bases from V and 7 bases from J; junction bases left unmatched: 10. Germline V lookup: CDR1 SGHTA, CDR2 FQGTGA. The CDR3 consists of 15 residues. Here the CDR3 reads CASSQPTGLVEKLFF. As DNA, the CDR3 is TGTGCCAGCAGCCAACCGACAGGGCTTGTTGAAAAACTGTTTTTT.

This clonotype was recorded at least ten times. The CDR3 spells CAGAVPSRGSSYNEQFF. CDR3 bases: TGTGCCGGGGCCGTCCCCTCCCGGGGTAGCTCCTACAATGAGCAGTTCTTC. The chain joins TRBV7-2 to TRBJ2-1; the D call may be TRBD1 or TRBD2 (5 bases each). The germline V gene encodes CDR1 SGHTA and CDR2 FQGNSA. The ends were cut back, 11 bases at V and 0 bases at J, with 23 bases in the middle. The CDR3 has 17 residues.

This clonotype has a count of ten or more. V and J are TRBV29-1 and TRBJ1-5; D perhaps matches TRBD1 (5 bases). Germline CDR1 is SQVTM and CDR2 is ANQGSEA. Trimming took off 5 bases at V and 7 bases at J, with 15 bases between the two ends. The CDR3 is 13 residues long. CDR3 residues: CSVPGGWGQPQHF. The CDR3 nucleotides are TGCAGCGTTCCCGGGGGATGGGGGCAGCCCCAGCATTTT.

This clonotype was found a few times. The chain carries TRBV20-1 and TRBJ2-7; 7 nucleotides match TRBD2. The CDR3 extends over 15 amino acids. V lost 0 bases and J lost 0; bases outside the gene matches: 5. Per germline, CDR1 DFQATT and CDR2 SNEGSKA (reference sequence). CDR3 DNA: TGCAGTGCTAGAGATCGGGGGGAGGCCTCCTACGAGCAGTACTTC. Residues: CSARDRGEASYEQYF.

This chain uses TRBV20-1 with TRBJ2-1; tentative D call: TRBD2 (5 bases). Trimming pared 4 bases from V and 10 bases from J, leaving 23 bases between. Germline CDR1 DFQATT, CDR2 SNEGSKA (reference sequence). This CDR3 spans 15 amino acids. The CDR3 is CSANFGAGPNEEQFF. The CDR3 DNA sequence: TGCAGTGCTAACTTTGGTGCGGGCCCCAATGAGGAGCAGTTCTTC.

In this sample, this clonotype turned up many times. Written as DNA, the CDR3 is TGTGCCAGCAGCTTAGGGGGAGGATGGGACAGGCATTCCAAGTCCGGTGGCTACACCTTC. Amino acids: CASSLGGGWDRHSKSGGYTF. The V and J genes are TRBV11-2 and TRBJ1-2; TRBD1 matches at 8 bases. Germline assignment: CDR1 SGHAT and CDR2 FQNNGV. After removal of 1 base from V and 7 bases from J, the junction contained 23 bases not matched to a gene. CDR3 length equals 20 residues.

This clonotype was observed many times. The V gene is TRBV12-3 or TRBV12-4, the J gene TRBJ1-1; D not resolved. The CDR3 spans 13 residues. Trimming cost V 6 bases and J 3 bases, with 11 bases left between them. The CDR3 here is CASSPIFDTEAFF. Here the CDR3 DNA reads TGTGCCAGCAGCCCTATTTTCGACACTGAAGCTTTCTTT.

This clonotype was detected ten times or more. The rearrangement links TRBV20-1 to TRBJ2-1; possibly TRBD2 for D (6 bases). Germline loops: CDR1 DFQATT, CDR2 SNEGSKA (reference sequence). Trimming left V 3 bases short and J 1 base short, with 13 bases between. The CDR3 sequence is 15 residues long. In DNA, the CDR3 is TGCAGTGCTAGCGGGGACGGGAGTTCCTACAATGAGCAGTTCTTC. Translated, it gives CSASGDGSSYNEQFF.

In this sample, this clonotype turned up many times. This chain uses TRBV29-1 with TRBJ2-7; 9 bases map to TRBD2. The CDR3 has 15 residues. The trim removed 6 bases at V and 3 bases at J, leaving 12 bases unmatched. CDR1 is SQVTM, CDR2 ANQGSEA, per germline. CDR3 region: CSVKVQAGGFYEQYF. CDR3 bases: TGCAGCGTCAAAGTCCAAGCGGGGGGATTCTACGAGCAGTACTTC.

Many counts were recorded for this clonotype. V gene TRBV11-1 combines with J gene TRBJ2-1, with D possibly matching TRBD2 (6 bases). Germline assignment: CDR1 SGHAT and CDR2 FQDESV (reference sequence). Deletions cut 4 bases from V and 0 bases from J, with 10 bases between. The CDR3 has 15 amino acids. The CDR3 nucleotides read TGTGCCAGCAGCTCCCTGGGGGGCTCCTACAATGAGCAGTTCTTC. It yields the protein CASSSLGGSYNEQFF.

This clonotype was detected ten times or more. The rearrangement joins TRBV20-1 to TRBJ1-2, with no clear D. The CDR3 extends over 11 amino acids. Trimming stripped 3 bases from V and 6 bases from J, with 8 bases between. Germline V lookup: CDR1 DFQATT, CDR2 SNEGSKA (reference sequence). The CDR3 DNA reads TGCAGTGCTAGGGGGTTGGATGGCTACACCTTC. Translating gives CSARGLDGYTF.

This clonotype came up many times. The chain links TRBV12-3 or TRBV12-4 to TRBJ2-1, with 7 bases aligning to TRBD2. Trimming took 5 bases from V and 4 from J; bases not matched to a gene: 5. The CDR3 has 14 amino acids. The CDR3 nucleotides read TGTGCCAGCAGTCCCGGGACTAAATACAATGAGCAGTTCTTC. Its protein is CASSPGTKYNEQFF.

This clonotype has ten or more counts. This chain joins TRBV3-1 and TRBJ2-7; D gene uncertain. V was clipped by 4 bases and J by 6 bases, with 13 bases between them. CDR1 is LGHDT and CDR2 is YNNKEL in the germline V gene (reference sequence). The CDR3 is 13 residues long. Written as DNA, the CDR3 is TGTGCCAGCAGCCCCAATCCTCTGGGCGAGCAGTACTTC. Its protein is CASSPNPLGEQYF.

This clonotype was recorded at least ten times. This chain connects TRBV25-1 to TRBJ2-3; 13 bases map to TRBD2. The ends lost 2 bases at V and 6 bases at J; junction bases unmatched: 5. The CDR3 extends over 16 amino acids. Germline CDR1 and CDR2: MGHDK and SYGVNS. CDR3 coding DNA: TGTGCCAGCAGTGAACTCGGACTAGCGGGAGCGGATACGCAGTATTTT. Translated: CASSELGLAGADTQYF.

On this clonotype itself: A much bigger clone sits one base away, suggesting this may be a read error. V gene TRBV6-2 or TRBV6-3 combines with J gene TRBJ1-1; D gene uncertain. CDR3 length: 19 amino acids. Germline lookup yields CDR1 MNHEY and CDR2 SVGEGT. V was pared by 0 bases and J by 3 bases, with 23 bases between. CDR3 residues: CASSYSSQRDTFLDTEAFF. In nucleotides, the CDR3 is TGTGCCAGCAGTTACTCGTCGCAGAGGGATACATTTCTCGACACTGAAGCTTTCTTT.

This clonotype was observed a handful of times. This chain uses TRBV6-2 or TRBV6-3 with TRBJ1-5, with 8 bases identical to TRBD1. The CDR3 length is 14 residues. Germline V gives CDR1 MNHEY, CDR2 SVGEGT. The V and J ends lost 6 bases and 5 bases, in that order; junction bases with no gene match: 6. The DNA for the CDR3 is TGTGCCAGCAGCCCCGGGACAGGTGATCAGCCCCAGCATTTT. Translating it yields CASSPGTGDQPQHF.

A few counts support this clonotype. V and J are TRBV9 and TRBJ2-7, with D possibly matching TRBD1 (6 bases). The V gene lost 4 bases and the J gene lost 0 bases, with 17 bases spanning the gap. This CDR3 has 16 amino acids. Germline V gene data show CDR1 as SGDLS and CDR2 as YYNGEE. As DNA, the CDR3 is TGTGCCAGCAGCCCCCACGGACAGTCCCACTCCTACGAGCAGTACTTC. It translates to CASSPHGQSHSYEQYF.

Many counts were recorded for this clonotype. This CDR3 is CASSLSSFGETQYF. The CDR3 DNA is TGTGCCAGCAGTTTATCGAGCTTCGGGGAGACCCAGTACTTC. The V call is TRBV12-3 or TRBV12-4, the J call TRBJ2-5; D is uncertain. The CDR3 totals 14 residues. The V end was cut by 2 bases, the J end by 5 bases, with 12 bases between.

About this clonotype: A much larger clone is a single base away; this may be a read error. The genes are TRBV3-1 and TRBJ2-1; 10 positions match TRBD2. From germline, CDR1 is LGHDT and CDR2 YNNKEL (reference sequence). The CDR3 contains 15 residues. DNA of the CDR3: TGTGCCACCAGCCAAGGGACTAGCGACGTCAATGAGCAGTTCTTC. Amino acid sequence: CATSQGTSDVNEQFF.

This clonotype was counted only a few times. J is TRBJ2-1 and V is TRBV29-1, with D tentatively TRBD2 (5 bases). The CDR3 totals 13 residues. Between the trimmed V and J ends, which lost 2 bases and 10 bases, there was a span of 15 bases. Germline-derived CDR1 and CDR2 are SQVTM and ANQGSEA. This chain's CDR3 is CSVEIRSAVEQFF. DNA for the CDR3: TGCAGCGTTGAAATTCGTAGCGCCGTAGAGCAGTTCTTC.

This clonotype came up many times. The gene calls are TRBV27 and TRBJ2-7, with D possibly matching TRBD2 (6 bases). Trimming shortened V by 4 bases and J by 4 bases, and 11 bases separated the two germline ends. This CDR3 region has 13 residues. From germline, CDR1 is MNHEY and CDR2 SMNVEV (reference sequence). CDR3 residues: CASSWGDRYEQYF. The CDR3 DNA follows: TGTGCCAGCAGTTGGGGGGATAGGTACGAGCAGTACTTC.

This clonotype was counted ten times or more. The rearrangement uses TRBV6-4 and TRBJ1-2, with D possibly being TRBD1 (5 bases). The CDR3 is made up of 14 amino acids. V was shortened by 5 bases and J by 3 bases, with 13 bases between the two germline ends. CDR1 is MRHNA and CDR2 is SNTAGT in the germline V gene. CDR3 loop: CASSQAGGDYGYTF. The CDR3 region has the DNA TGTGCCAGCAGTCAAGCCGGAGGGGACTATGGCTACACCTTC.

In its sample, this clonotype was seen a few times. The chain links TRBV11-2 to TRBJ2-3; 7 nucleotides agree with TRBD2. The germline V gene has CDR1 SGHAT and CDR2 FQNNGV. V lost 6 bases and J lost 10; bases outside the gene matches: 25. The CDR3 spans 18 residues. CDR3 sequence (DNA): TGTGCCAGCAGTCGCTACGTTCGGGCAGCGGGATTCGGTATTTCGCAGTATTTT. Translated: CASSRYVRAAGFGISQYF.

The table lists this clonotype with a few counts. The chain couples TRBV5-1 to TRBJ2-7, with 8 bases lining up with TRBD1. V lost 3 bases to trimming and J lost 3 bases; unmatched junction nucleotides: 14. Germline V lookup: CDR1 SGHRS, CDR2 YFSETQ. This CDR3 contains 17 residues. Here the CDR3 reads CASSSTDRGASIYEQYF. DNA of the CDR3: TGCGCCAGCAGCTCTACAGACAGGGGCGCTTCCATCTACGAGCAGTACTTC. Full variable domain (rest looked up from reference TRBV5-1 and TRBJ2-7): KAGVTQTPRYLIKTRGQQVTLSCSPISGHRSVSWYQQTPGQGLQFLFEYFSETQRNKGNFPGRFSGRQFSNSRSEMNVSTLELGDSALYLCASSSTDRGASIYEQYFGPGTRLTVT.

This clonotype was observed many times. This chain joins TRBV25-1 and TRBJ2-7, with D perhaps TRBD1 (6 bases). This CDR3 has 13 residues. Germline CDR1 MGHDK, CDR2 SYGVNS. The V end lost 3 bases, the J end lost 9 bases, and 15 bases lay between the germline ends. The CDR3 DNA reads as TGTGCCAGCAGTGAGGCCAGGGGCATCGGGCAGTACTTC. Its protein product is CASSEARGIGQYF.